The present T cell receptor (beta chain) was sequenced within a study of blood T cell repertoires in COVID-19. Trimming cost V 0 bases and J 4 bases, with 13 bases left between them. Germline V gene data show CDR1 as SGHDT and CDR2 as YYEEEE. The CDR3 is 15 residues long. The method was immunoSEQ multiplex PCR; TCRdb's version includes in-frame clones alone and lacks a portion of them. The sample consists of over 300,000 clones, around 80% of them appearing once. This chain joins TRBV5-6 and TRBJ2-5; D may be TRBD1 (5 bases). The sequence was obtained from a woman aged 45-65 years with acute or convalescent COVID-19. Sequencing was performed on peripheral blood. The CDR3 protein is CASSLEGSVPETQYF. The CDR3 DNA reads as TGTGCCAGCAGCTTGGAGGGGTCCGTCCCAGAGACCCAGTACTTC.